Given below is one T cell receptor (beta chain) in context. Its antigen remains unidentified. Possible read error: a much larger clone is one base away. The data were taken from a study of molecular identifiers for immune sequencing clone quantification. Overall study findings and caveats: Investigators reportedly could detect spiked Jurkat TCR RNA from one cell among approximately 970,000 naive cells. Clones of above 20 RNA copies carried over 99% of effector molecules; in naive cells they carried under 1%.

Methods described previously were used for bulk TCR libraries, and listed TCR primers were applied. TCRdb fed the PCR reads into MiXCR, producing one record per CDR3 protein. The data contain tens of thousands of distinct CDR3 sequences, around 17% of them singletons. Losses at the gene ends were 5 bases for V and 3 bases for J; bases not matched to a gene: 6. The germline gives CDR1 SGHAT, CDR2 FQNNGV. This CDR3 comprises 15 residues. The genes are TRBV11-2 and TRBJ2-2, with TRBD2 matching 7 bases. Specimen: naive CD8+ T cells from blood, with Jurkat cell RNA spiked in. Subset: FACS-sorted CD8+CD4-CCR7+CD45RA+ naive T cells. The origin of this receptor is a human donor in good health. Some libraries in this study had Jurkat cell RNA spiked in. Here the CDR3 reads CASSGLAADTGELFF. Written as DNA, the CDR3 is TGTGCCAGCAGCGGGCTAGCGGCGGACACCGGGGAGCTGTTTTTT. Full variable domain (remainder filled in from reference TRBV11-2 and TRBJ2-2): EAGVAQSPRYKIIEKRQSVAFWCNPISGHATLYWYQQILGQGPKLLIQFQNNGVVDDSQLPKDRFSAERLKGVDSTLKIQPAKLEDSAVYLCASSGLAADTGELFFGEGSRLTVL.